The TCR beta chain under discussion was sequenced for a study of vaccination effects on CD4 cells after COVID-19 (dated 2022 in TCRdb). Broadly, across the study: In the ViraFEST assay, PBMC were stimulated with viral peptide pools, and TCR sequencing was then used to find antigen-specific CD4+ T cell clonotypes based on their expansion. Cultures from other donors in the study were sequenced with the Oncomine TCR Beta short-read assay on an Illumina iSeq 100. A total of ten to eleven COVID-19 convalescent patients and a handful of SARS-CoV-2-naive healthy vaccine recipients were included in the full study. Post-vaccine samples across the study were collected a median of 72 days after the second dose, with a range of 14 to 241. SARS-CoV-2 spike-specific CD4+ TCR repertoires from before and after mRNA vaccination were compared in COVID-19 convalescent patients and in infection-naive vaccine recipients. Some 2 million PBMC per well were cultured in IMDM with 5% human AB serum, around 10 IU/ml IL-2 and gentamicin, plus 10 ug/ml peptides. General study outcomes and caveats: Marked clonal contraction was observed in both infection-induced and vaccine-induced clones at late post-vaccination timepoints, consistent with waning T cell responses. The study was limited by a small number of convalescent patients, and early post-infection timepoints were lacking. In healthy vaccine recipients, vaccine-induced clones were almost all SARS-CoV-2 mono-reactive, with only 1 of 255 cross-reactive with common cold coronaviruses.

As concerns this clone: Its antigen specificity is not known. No quality values exist for individual bases; no much larger clone is one base distant.

The method was the immunoSEQ multiplex PCR assay. DNA from the cultured, isolated CD4+ T cells was subjected to TCR beta CDR3 sequencing. The source study handled its data this way. The analysis removed non-productive TCR sequences, trimmed reads to the CDR3 region, and retained only CDR3s that were 7 or more amino acids long. The MANAFEST web app was used to pick out antigen-specific clonotypes by comparing their expansion in peptide wells with that in reference cultures. To count as positive, a clone had to show expansion at FDR<0.05 compared with the reference and with all other wells, an odds ratio above 5, and a frequency above 0.1% in two replicate wells. A clonotype was called cross-reactive if it was significantly expanded both in SARS-CoV-2 spike wells and in at least one common cold coronavirus spike condition. Using the stringdist R package, CDR3 similarity was measured by Levenshtein distance, and unrooted trees were constructed with ape in R 3.6.1. Held by TCRdb, this immuneACCESS table contains in-frame sequences only and omits some clones. Under half of the omission traces to an unresolved V gene where checked; the cause of the rest is unknown. V and J calls plus clone size are reproduced from that table; the DNA served to infer D and trimming. For this sample the table gives just over 55,000 clones, of which about four fifths were detected only once. More than 4% of the sample rests with the top ten.

After more than nine days of culture, CD4+ T cells were isolated with the EasySep CD4+ T cell isolation kit. Two doses of either the BNT162b2 or the mRNA-1273 mRNA SARS-CoV-2 vaccine were administered to participants. The absence of prior SARS-CoV-2 infection in healthy vaccine recipients was confirmed by negative nucleocapsid antibodies before and after vaccination. On days 3 and 7, half of the culture medium was replaced with fresh IL-2-containing medium. Unless noted otherwise, every peptide stimulation condition was cultured in triplicate wells. Using Ficoll-Paque Plus gradient centrifugation, PBMC were separated from whole blood and then either used fresh or cryopreserved at -140C. Genomic DNA was extracted from cultured CD4+ T cells with the QIAamp micro DNA kit. This specimen was CD4+ T cells from PBMCs cultured without peptide, taken after COVID-19 vaccination. The TCR comes from a human donor who received a COVID-19 vaccine.

The CDR3 here reads CASNPTPTGGVPNGYTF. The DNA reads as follows: TGTGCCAGCAACCCGACGCCAACAGGGGGCGTACCCAATGGCTACACCTTC. The rearranged chain carries TRBV5-6 and TRBJ1-2; 9 bases in the junction line up with TRBD1. The CDR3 measures 17 amino acids from cysteine to phenylalanine. Only the CDR3 part of the read is kept: 51 bases, read in frame from the first base. Trimming takes 6 bases off V and 6 bases off J; junction bases not matched to a gene: 18. The germline V gene provides CDR1 SGHDT and CDR2 YYEEEE.